Sequencing of this TCR beta chain was carried out in a study of blood T cell repertoires in COVID-19. Study overall: From the United States, Italy and Spain came samples of acute and convalescent COVID-19.

Authors' methods: Quantification of nucleated cells was approximated via reference gene primer amplification. Method: immunoSEQ multiplex PCR; TCRdb's copy keeps in-frame clones and lacks some. V and J calls and clone size are given by that table; D and trimming were obtained from the DNA. In the table there are tens of thousands of clones, roughly 80% of which are singletons. The CDR3 is made up of 16 amino acids. Trimming removed 4 bases at V and 5 bases at J, with 20 bases between. Those enrolled in Seattle joined during active infection and were followed longitudinally afterward. This chain uses TRBV23-1 with TRBJ1-1, with D unresolved. TRBV23-1 carries the ORF label, with uncertain function. This clonotype was sampled from a man older than 75 with COVID-19, enrolled during active disease. Material: peripheral blood. The CDR3 region is CASSLRKELKRTEAFF. CDR3 DNA sequence: TGCGCCAGCAGTCTAAGAAAAGAGCTCAAGAGGACTGAAGCTTTCTTT.